The source of this T cell receptor (beta chain) is a study of PD-1 blockade in classical Hodgkin lymphoma. Study results and limitations: Researchers reported that CD4+ TCR diversity, though not CD8+, rose significantly by C4D1. Compared with healthy donors, newly diagnosed patients reportedly showed lower baseline TCR diversity.

V lost 10 bases, J lost 5 bases, and 5 bases stayed unmatched. CDR1 and CDR2 from the germline V gene are SNHLY and FYNNEI. CDR3 length: 13 amino acids. Time point denoted: cycle 4 day 1 (C4D1), after less than seven weeks of nivolumab. All trial patients relapsed after autologous stem cell transplantation. Investigators isolated CD4+ T cells from thawed PBMCs through magnetic negative selection. Sequenced by immunoSEQ multiplex PCR; TCRdb stores in-frame clones only, minus some. The sample lists 10,000 to 13,000 clones; roughly 74% were seen once. Worth noting for this clone: The antigen is unknown.

The receptor was isolated from a human donor with classical Hodgkin lymphoma. The chain couples TRBV2 to TRBJ2-1, with 10 bases that match TRBD1. The sequenced sample was CD4+ T cells from blood, obtained before the fourth cycle of nivolumab. The CDR3 DNA reads as TGTGCCACTTCCGGACAGGGGGACAATGAGCAGTTCTTC. It translates to CATSGQGDNEQFF.